The source of this TCR beta chain is a study of prognosis after radiotherapy for stage I lung cancer. Study-wide results and limits: Shannon entropy (measured after stereotactic body radiation therapy) was lower in patients who went on to develop distant metastases.

A word on this clonotype: Antigen unknown.

Germline loops: CDR1 SGHTA, CDR2 FQGNSA. After removal of 5 bases from V and 4 bases from J, the junction contained 12 bases not matched to a gene. The CDR3 is 17 residues long. CDR3 of TCR beta was amplified from genomic DNA via a two-round multiplex PCR. The authors ran first-round PCR with primers specific to each TRBV and TRBJ gene. TCRdb analysed the multiplex PCR reads with MiXCR anew, one entry per CDR3 protein. The sample contains 10,000 to 15,000 distinct CDR3 sequences, roughly 43% of which appear only once. This sequence originates from a donor at least 50 years old with non-small cell lung cancer. The rearrangement links TRBV7-2 to TRBJ2-3, with 10 bases matching TRBD2. The sample here was PBMCs, taken before or after stereotactic body radiation therapy (not recorded which). CDR3: CASSPVPSGRQSDTQYF. In DNA form, the CDR3 reads TGTGCCAGCAGCCCCGTTCCTAGCGGGAGACAGTCAGATACGCAGTATTTT.